A selection of T cell receptor beta chains follows, all from one sample in a study of human T cells and chemical hapten exposure. TCRdb fed the RACE reads into MiXCR, producing one record per CDR3 protein. The table records under 120,000 distinct CDR3 sequences, approximately 10% of them present only once. The material sequenced was whole blood, taken in connection with sensitization to the hapten diphenylcyclopropenone (DPC). The receptors were sampled from a woman aged 40 to 50 with alopecia areata. Some clones in this sample may be carry-over from other donors' samples. CDR3s include the opening cysteine and the closing phenylalanine or tryptophan. Fields, in order: clone size, J gene, V gene, D gene, CDR3 DNA, CDR3 protein. The D gene is left open where the match is weak. Clone size is shown for a subset of rows, as once, few, many or a class of expanded clone.

clone_size: few; j_call: TRBJ1-2; v_call: TRBV7-2; d_call: TRBD1; cdr3_nt: TGTGCCAGCCAGGGGACAGAATATGGCTACACCTTC; cdr3_aa: CASQGTEYGYTF
clone_size: many; j_call: TRBJ2-7; v_call: TRBV11-1; d_call: TRBD2; cdr3_nt: TGTGCCAGCAGCTTAGGGGGACTAGCGGAGCAGTACTTC; cdr3_aa: CASSLGGLAEQYF
clone_size: -; j_call: TRBJ1-5; v_call: TRBV5-1; d_call: -; cdr3_nt: TGCGCCAGCAGCTCGGGCGTTCAGGGTCAGCCCCAGCATTTT; cdr3_aa: CASSSGVQGQPQHF
clone_size: -; j_call: TRBJ1-2; v_call: TRBV4-2; d_call: -; cdr3_nt: TGTGCCAGCAGCCAAGATACAGGGACCCCCTCTGGCTACACCTTC; cdr3_aa: CASSQDTGTPSGYTF
clone_size: -; j_call: TRBJ1-6; v_call: TRBV12-3/TRBV12-4; d_call: -; cdr3_nt: TGTGCCAGCAGTCCCTCCAGGACAGCCAATTCACCCCTCCACTTT; cdr3_aa: CASSPSRTANSPLHF
clone_size: -; j_call: TRBJ2-3; v_call: TRBV28; d_call: -; cdr3_nt: TGTGCCAGCGCGAGGGGCGACACAGATACGCAGTATTTT; cdr3_aa: CASARGDTDTQYF
clone_size: many; j_call: TRBJ1-4; v_call: TRBV20-1; d_call: -; cdr3_nt: TGCAGTGCTAGTTCAGGGGAAAAACTGTTTTTT; cdr3_aa: CSASSGEKLFF
clone_size: few; j_call: TRBJ2-3; v_call: TRBV18; d_call: -; cdr3_nt: TGTGCCAGCTCACCGATTGGGAAGACCACAGATACGCAGTATTTT; cdr3_aa: CASSPIGKTTDTQYF
clone_size: many; j_call: TRBJ1-6; v_call: TRBV25-1; d_call: -; cdr3_nt: TGTGCCAGCAGTTCGCGAGCGGGTCGTTCACCCCTCCACTTT; cdr3_aa: CASSSRAGRSPLHF
clone_size: many; j_call: TRBJ1-5; v_call: TRBV2; d_call: -; cdr3_nt: TGTGCCAGCATGAGACAGTCGAATCAGCCCCAGCATTTT; cdr3_aa: CASMRQSNQPQHF
clone_size: -; j_call: TRBJ2-4; v_call: TRBV6-2/TRBV6-3; d_call: TRBD2; cdr3_nt: TGTGCCAGCAGTCCCCTCGTGCCTAGCGGGAGCCACATTCAGTACTTC; cdr3_aa: CASSPLVPSGSHIQYF
clone_size: -; j_call: TRBJ1-2; v_call: TRBV30; d_call: -; cdr3_nt: TGTGCCTGGAGGCCTAGGGGAGAAGGCGGCTACACCTTC; cdr3_aa: CAWRPRGEGGYTF
clone_size: -; j_call: TRBJ2-5; v_call: TRBV3-1; d_call: -; cdr3_nt: TGTGCCAGCAGCCAAGCAGGAACGGGCCAAGAGACCCAGTACTTC; cdr3_aa: CASSQAGTGQETQYF
clone_size: many; j_call: TRBJ2-1; v_call: TRBV4-1; d_call: -; cdr3_nt: TGCGCCAGCAGCCAAGATCTCAACTCCTGGGAGCAGTTCTTC; cdr3_aa: CASSQDLNSWEQFF